This TCR beta chain is from a study of identical twins. CDR1 is MNHEY, CDR2 SVGAGI, per germline. V gave up 2 bases and J gave up 5 bases, with 10 bases separating them. This CDR3 comprises 14 residues. Turning to this clonotype: Its antigen remains unidentified.

Study observations and caveats: Insertion counts were lower in abundant cord blood beta clonotypes, a trend that memory repertoires did not show. Beta out-of-frame sequences showed weaker excess twin sharing. In zero-insertion analyses, partial confounding could arise from invariant MAIT and iNKT cells.

TCRdb re-derived calls from the 5' RACE reads in MiXCR, one entry per CDR3 protein. Of 400,000 to 500,000 distinct CDR3 sequences listed, roughly 18% are singletons. The sample consisted of naive T cells sorted from blood. The V and J genes are TRBV6-5 and TRBJ1-5, with D hard to call. The source is a man over 45 in good health. CDR3 sequence (DNA): TGTGCCAGCAGTTACCGGCTCGGACATCAGCCCCAGCATTTT. Translated, it gives CASSYRLGHQPQHF.